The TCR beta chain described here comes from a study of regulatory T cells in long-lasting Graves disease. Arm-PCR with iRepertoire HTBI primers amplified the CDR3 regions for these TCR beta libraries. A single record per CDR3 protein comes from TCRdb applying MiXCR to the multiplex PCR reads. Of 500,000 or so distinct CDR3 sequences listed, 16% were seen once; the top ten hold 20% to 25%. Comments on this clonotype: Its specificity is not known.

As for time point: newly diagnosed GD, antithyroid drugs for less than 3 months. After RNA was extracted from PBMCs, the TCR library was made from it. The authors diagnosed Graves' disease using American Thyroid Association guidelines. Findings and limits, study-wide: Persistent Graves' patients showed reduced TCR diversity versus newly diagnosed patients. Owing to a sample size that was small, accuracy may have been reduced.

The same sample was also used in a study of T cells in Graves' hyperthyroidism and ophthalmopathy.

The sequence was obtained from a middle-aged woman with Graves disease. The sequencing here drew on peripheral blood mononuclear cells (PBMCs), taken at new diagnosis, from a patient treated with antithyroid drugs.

The CDR3, as DNA: TGTGCCAGCAGCGCCCGGGGGGACATGGCCTACGAGCAGTACTTC. It specifies CASSARGDMAYEQYF. The rearrangement joins TRBV7-9 to TRBJ2-7; D possibly corresponds to TRBD2 (7 bases). Trimming pared 5 bases from V and 2 bases from J, leaving 16 bases between. Per germline, CDR1 SEHNR and CDR2 FQNEAQ (reference sequence). This CDR3 is 15 amino acids long.